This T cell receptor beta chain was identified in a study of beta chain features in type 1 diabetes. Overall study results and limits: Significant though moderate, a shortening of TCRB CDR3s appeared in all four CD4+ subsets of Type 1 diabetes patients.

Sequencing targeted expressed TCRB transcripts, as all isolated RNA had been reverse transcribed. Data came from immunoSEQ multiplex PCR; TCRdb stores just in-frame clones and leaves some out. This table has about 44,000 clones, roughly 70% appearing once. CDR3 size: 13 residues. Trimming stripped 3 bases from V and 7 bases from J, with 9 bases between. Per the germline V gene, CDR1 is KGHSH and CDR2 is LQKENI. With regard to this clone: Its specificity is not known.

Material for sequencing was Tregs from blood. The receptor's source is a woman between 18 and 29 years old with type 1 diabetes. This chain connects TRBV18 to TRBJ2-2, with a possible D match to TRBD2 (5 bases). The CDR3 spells CASSPNEGGELFF. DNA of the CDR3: TGTGCCAGCTCACCTAACGAGGGCGGGGAGCTGTTTTTT.